This T cell receptor (beta chain) was found in a study of T-cell reconstitution after alpha-beta-depleted transplantation in children. The CDR3 contains 13 residues. Germline V CDR1 and CDR2: SGHRS, YFSETQ. The V and J ends lost 6 bases and 9 bases, in that order; junction bases with no gene match: 9. The table lists this clonotype with a few counts. Unique molecular identifiers were incorporated during preparation of the TCRbeta library. TCRdb reprocessed the PCR reads via MiXCR and lists one record per CDR3 protein. The table lists some 460,000 distinct CDR3 sequences, about 17% of them singletons. This specimen was PBMCs, mostly from graft donor cells, taken 360 days after TCRalphabeta/CD19-depleted stem cell transplant. This TCR came from a boy younger than two who had a stem cell transplant for Wiskott-Aldrich syndrome, so the T cells may come from the graft donor. This chain uses TRBV5-1 with TRBJ2-1; TRBD1 aligns across 7 bases. The CDR3 nucleotides read TGCGCCAGCACACTACAGGGGACCGGTGAGCAGTTCTTC. It translates to CASTLQGTGEQFF. The full variable domain, with the rest looked up from reference TRBV5-1 and TRBJ2-1, is KAGVTQTPRYLIKTRGQQVTLSCSPISGHRSVSWYQQTPGQGLQFLFEYFSETQRNKGNFPGRFSGRQFSNSRSEMNVSTLELGDSALYLCASTLQGTGEQFFGPGTRLTVL.